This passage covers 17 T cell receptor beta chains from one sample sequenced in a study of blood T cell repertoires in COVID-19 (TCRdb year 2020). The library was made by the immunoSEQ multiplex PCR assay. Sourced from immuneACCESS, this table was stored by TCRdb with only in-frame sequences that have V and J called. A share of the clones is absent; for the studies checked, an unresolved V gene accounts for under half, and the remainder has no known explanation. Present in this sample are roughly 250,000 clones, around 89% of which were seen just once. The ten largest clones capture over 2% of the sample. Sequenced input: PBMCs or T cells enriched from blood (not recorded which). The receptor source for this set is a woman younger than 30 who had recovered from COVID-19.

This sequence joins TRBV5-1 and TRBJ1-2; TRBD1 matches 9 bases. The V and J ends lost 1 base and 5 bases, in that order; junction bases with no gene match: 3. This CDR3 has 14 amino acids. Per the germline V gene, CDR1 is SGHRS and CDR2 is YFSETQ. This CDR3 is CASSLQQGAYGYTF. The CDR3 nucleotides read TGCGCCAGCAGCTTGCAACAGGGGGCATATGGCTACACCTTC.

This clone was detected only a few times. The CDR3 nucleotides are TGTGCCAGCAGCCCACCTCAAGGGGCTAACTATGGCTACACCTTC. Translated, it gives CASSPPQGANYGYTF. The chain employs TRBV7-9 and TRBJ1-2; D may be TRBD1 (5 bases). Trimming removed 5 bases from V and 0 bases from J, with 13 bases in between. Germline CDR1 SEHNR, CDR2 FQNEAQ (reference sequence). CDR3 size: 15 residues. The full variable domain, with the rest looked up from reference TRBV7-9 and TRBJ1-2, is DTGVSQNPRHKITKRGQNVTFRCDPISEHNRLYWYRQTLGQGPEFLTYFQNEAQLEKSRLLSDRFSAERPKGSFSTLEIQRTEQGDSAMYLCASSPPQGANYGYTFGSGTRLTVV.

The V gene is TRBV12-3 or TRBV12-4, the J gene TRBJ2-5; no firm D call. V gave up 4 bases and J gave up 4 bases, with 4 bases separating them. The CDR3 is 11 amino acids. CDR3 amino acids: CASSSRETQYF. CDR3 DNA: TGTGCCAGCAGTTCCCGAGAGACCCAGTACTTC.

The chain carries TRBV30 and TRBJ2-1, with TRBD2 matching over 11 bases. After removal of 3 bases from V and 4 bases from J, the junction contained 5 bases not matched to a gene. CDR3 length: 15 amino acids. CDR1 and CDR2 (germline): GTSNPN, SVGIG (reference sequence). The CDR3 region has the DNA TGTGCCTGGAGCCTAGCGGGGGGCTCGTACAATGAGCAGTTCTTC. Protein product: CAWSLAGGSYNEQFF.

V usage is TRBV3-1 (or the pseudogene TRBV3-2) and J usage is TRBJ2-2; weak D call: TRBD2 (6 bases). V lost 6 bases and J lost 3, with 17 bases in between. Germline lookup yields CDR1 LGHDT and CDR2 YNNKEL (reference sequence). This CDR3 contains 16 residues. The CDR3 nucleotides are TGTGCCAGCAGGGCCGGTGGCGGGGTTGACACCGGGGAGCTGTTTTTT. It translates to CASRAGGGVDTGELFF.

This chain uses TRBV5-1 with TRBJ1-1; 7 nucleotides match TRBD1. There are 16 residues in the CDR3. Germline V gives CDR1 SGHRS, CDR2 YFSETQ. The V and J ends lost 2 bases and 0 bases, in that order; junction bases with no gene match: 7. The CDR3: CASSFSGGGMNTEAFF. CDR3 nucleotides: TGCGCCAGCAGCTTCTCAGGGGGAGGCATGAACACTGAAGCTTTCTTT.

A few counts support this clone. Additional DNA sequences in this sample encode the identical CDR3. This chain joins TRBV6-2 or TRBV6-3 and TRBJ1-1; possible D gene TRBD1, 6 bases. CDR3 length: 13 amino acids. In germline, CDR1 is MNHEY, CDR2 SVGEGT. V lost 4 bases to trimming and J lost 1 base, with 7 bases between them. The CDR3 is CASSLQGNTEAFF. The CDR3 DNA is TGTGCCAGCAGTTTACAGGGGAACACTGAAGCTTTCTTT.

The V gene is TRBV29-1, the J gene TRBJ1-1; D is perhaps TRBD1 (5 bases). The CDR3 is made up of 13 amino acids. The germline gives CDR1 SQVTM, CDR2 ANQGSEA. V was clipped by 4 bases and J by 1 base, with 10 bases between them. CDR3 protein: CSVVQGPNTEAFF. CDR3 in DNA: TGCAGCGTTGTTCAGGGTCCGAACACTGAAGCTTTCTTT.

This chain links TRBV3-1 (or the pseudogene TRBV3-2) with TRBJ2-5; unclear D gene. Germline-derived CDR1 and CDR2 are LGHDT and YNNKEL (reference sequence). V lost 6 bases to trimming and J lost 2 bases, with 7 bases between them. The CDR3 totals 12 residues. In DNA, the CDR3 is TGTGCCAGCAGTCCTATTCAAGAGACCCAGTACTTC. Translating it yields CASSPIQETQYF.

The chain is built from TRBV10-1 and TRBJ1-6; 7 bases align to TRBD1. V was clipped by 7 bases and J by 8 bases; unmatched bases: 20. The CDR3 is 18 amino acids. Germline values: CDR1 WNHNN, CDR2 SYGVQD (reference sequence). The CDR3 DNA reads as TGCGCCAGCAAGTTCTGGGACCTTCATACCAGGGGGGATTCACCCCTCCACTTT. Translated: CASKFWDLHTRGDSPLHF.

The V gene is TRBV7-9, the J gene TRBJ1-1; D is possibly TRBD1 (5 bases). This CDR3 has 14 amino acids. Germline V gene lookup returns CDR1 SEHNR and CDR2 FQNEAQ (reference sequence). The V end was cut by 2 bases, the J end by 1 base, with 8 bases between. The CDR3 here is CASSLQGPNTEAFF. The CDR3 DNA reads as TGTGCCAGCAGCTTACAGGGCCCGAACACTGAAGCTTTCTTT.

The DNA of the CDR3 is TGTGCCAGCAGCTCTCCCGGGAGGTTGGACGGCGGGGAGCTGTTTTTT. It codes for CASSSPGRLDGGELFF. The J gene is TRBJ2-2, the V gene TRBV5-4, with 7 bases identical to TRBD2. The V segment lost 3 bases and the J segment 7 bases; nucleotides outside the gene matches: 12. Germline V CDR1 and CDR2: SGHNT, YYREEE (reference sequence). The CDR3 is made up of 16 amino acids.

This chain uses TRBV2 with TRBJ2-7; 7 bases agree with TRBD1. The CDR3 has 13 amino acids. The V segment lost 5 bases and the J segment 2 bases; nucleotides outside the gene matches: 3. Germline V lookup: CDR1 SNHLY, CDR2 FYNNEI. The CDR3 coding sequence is TGTGCCAGCAGTATAGGGGGCCCCTACGAGCAGTACTTC. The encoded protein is CASSIGGPYEQYF. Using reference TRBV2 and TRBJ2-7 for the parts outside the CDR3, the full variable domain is EPEVTQTPSHQVTQMGQEVILRCVPISNHLYFYWYRQILGQKVEFLVSFYNNEISEKSEIFDDQFSVERPDGSNFTLKIRSTKLEDSAMYFCASSIGGPYEQYFGPGTRLTVT.

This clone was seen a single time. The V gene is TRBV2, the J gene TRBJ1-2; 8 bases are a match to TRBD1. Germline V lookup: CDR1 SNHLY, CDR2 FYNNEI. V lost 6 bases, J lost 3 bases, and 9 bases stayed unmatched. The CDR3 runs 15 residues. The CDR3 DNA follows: TGTGCCAGCAGGGGGGGACAGGTTGGGCACTATGGCTACACCTTC. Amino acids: CASRGGQVGHYGYTF. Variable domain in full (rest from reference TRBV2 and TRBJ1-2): EPEVTQTPSHQVTQMGQEVILRCVPISNHLYFYWYRQILGQKVEFLVSFYNNEISEKSEIFDDQFSVERPDGSNFTLKIRSTKLEDSAMYFCASRGGQVGHYGYTFGSGTRLTVV.

The CDR3 loop reads CARSGRNSPLHF. The CDR3 DNA follows: TGTGCCCGCTCAGGGCGTAATTCACCCCTCCACTTT. This rearrangement joins TRBV2 to TRBJ1-6; D is perhaps TRBD1 (5 bases). This CDR3 has 12 amino acids. Germline V gene lookup returns CDR1 SNHLY and CDR2 FYNNEI. V was pared by 11 bases and J by 6 bases, with 11 bases between.

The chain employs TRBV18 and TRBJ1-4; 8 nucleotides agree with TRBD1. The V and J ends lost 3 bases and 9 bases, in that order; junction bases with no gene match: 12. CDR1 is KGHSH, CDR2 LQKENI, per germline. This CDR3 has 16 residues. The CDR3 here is CASSPSGQAGFKKLFF. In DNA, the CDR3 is TGTGCCAGCTCACCGTCGGGACAGGCGGGATTTAAAAAACTGTTTTTT. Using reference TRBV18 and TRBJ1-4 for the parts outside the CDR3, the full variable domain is NAGVMQNPRHLVRRRGQEARLRCSPMKGHSHVYWYRQLPEEGLKFMVYLQKENIIDESGMPKERFSAEFPKEGPSILRIQQVVRGDSAAYFCASSPSGQAGFKKLFFGSGTQLSVL.

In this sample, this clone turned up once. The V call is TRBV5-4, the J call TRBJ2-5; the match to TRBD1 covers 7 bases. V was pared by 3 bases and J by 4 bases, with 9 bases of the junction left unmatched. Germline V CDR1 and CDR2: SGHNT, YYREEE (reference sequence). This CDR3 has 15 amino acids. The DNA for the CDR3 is TGTGCCAGCAGCTCACCGACAGGGCAGGGAGAGACCCAGTACTTC. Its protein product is CASSSPTGQGETQYF.